The clone carrying this T cell receptor (beta chain) has a count of ten or more. The antigen is unknown. This CDR3 region has 12 residues. CDR1 MDHEN and CDR2 SYDVKM come from the germline V gene. V was shortened by 7 bases and J by 1 base, with 6 bases between the two germline ends. These data originate in a study of early T cells in non-severe SARS-CoV-2 infection. Study findings and constraints: Matching results from VDJdb favored anti-spike CD8 responses, leaving private and CD4 specificities undetected.

Individual cDNA molecules carried attached unique molecular identifiers. TCRdb ran MiXCR on the 5' RACE reads and lists one entry per CDR3 protein. The sample holds 26,000 or so distinct CDR3 sequences, roughly 4.6% seen once. The rearrangement joins TRBV28 to TRBJ2-3, with D uncertain. This sample comprised whole blood, obtained at baseline. This clonotype originated in an adult who was a healthcare worker with PCR-confirmed SARS-CoV-2 infection or an uninfected control (not recorded which). Here the CDR3 reads CASKEGTDTQYF. Here the CDR3 DNA reads TGTGCCAGCAAAGAAGGCACAGATACGCAGTATTTT.